The 13 T cell receptor beta chains given below trace back to one sample, sequenced in a study of regulatory T cells in long-lasting Graves disease. Documented time point: newly diagnosed GD, antithyroid drugs for less than 3 months. With RNA extracted from PBMCs as input, the TCR library was made. To make TCR beta libraries, researchers used iRepertoire HTBI primers and Arm-PCR of CDR3 regions. TCRdb fed the multiplex PCR reads into MiXCR, producing one record per CDR3 protein. The profile shows under 400,000 distinct CDR3 sequences, approximately 15% of them singletons. This same sample was also part of a study on T cells in Graves' hyperthyroidism and ophthalmopathy.

Sequences were derived from peripheral blood mononuclear cells (PBMCs), sampled at new diagnosis, from a patient treated with antithyroid drugs. These receptors came from a man aged 35-49 years with Graves disease.

The chain uses TRBV2 and TRBJ1-3; tentatively, D is TRBD1 (6 bases). Trimming took off 6 bases at V and 0 bases at J, with 6 bases between the two ends. There are 13 residues in the CDR3. Germline values: CDR1 SNHLY, CDR2 FYNNEI. The CDR3 loop is CASRDSSGNTIYF. CDR3 nucleotides: TGTGCCAGCAGGGACAGCTCTGGAAACACCATATATTTT. Full variable domain (remainder filled in from reference TRBV2 and TRBJ1-3): EPEVTQTPSHQVTQMGQEVILRCVPISNHLYFYWYRQILGQKVEFLVSFYNNEISEKSEIFDDQFSVERPDGSNFTLKIRSTKLEDSAMYFCASRDSSGNTIYFGEGSWLTVV.

This chain uses TRBV4-1 with TRBJ1-2; D remains ambiguous. The CDR3 is made up of 16 amino acids. V was clipped by 1 base and J by 3 bases, with 15 bases between them. Germline V CDR1 and CDR2: MGHRA, YSYEKL. The CDR3: CASSQGARSTYYGYTF. Written as DNA, the CDR3 is TGCGCCAGCAGCCAAGGTGCCCGCTCGACTTACTATGGCTACACCTTC.

This clonotype was seen a few times. The CDR3 protein is CASSPTFPQDYRSSYEQYF. The CDR3 DNA sequence: TGTGCCAGCTCACCCACATTTCCCCAAGATTACAGAAGCTCCTACGAGCAGTACTTC. The genes are TRBV18 and TRBJ2-7; unclear D gene. The CDR3 has 19 amino acids. The V end lost 3 bases, the J end lost 0 bases, and 24 bases lay between the germline ends. The germline V gene encodes CDR1 KGHSH and CDR2 LQKENI. Complete variable domain (other parts from reference TRBV18 and TRBJ2-7): NAGVMQNPRHLVRRRGQEARLRCSPMKGHSHVYWYRQLPEEGLKFMVYLQKENIIDESGMPKERFSAEFPKEGPSILRIQQVVRGDSAAYFCASSPTFPQDYRSSYEQYFGPGTRLTVT.

Only a few counts were recorded for this clonotype. The V gene is TRBV9, the J gene TRBJ2-3, with 9 bases matching TRBD2. Trimming cost V 1 base and J 2 bases; bases outside gene matches: 11. Looked up from germline, CDR1 is SGDLS and CDR2 is YYNGEE. The CDR3 has 18 residues. In nucleotides, the CDR3 is TGTGCCAGCAGCGTATCAAGCGGGGGGCCATACTTCACAGATACGCAGTATTTT. Amino acid sequence: CASSVSSGGPYFTDTQYF.

The V and J genes are TRBV19 and TRBJ2-7, with 10 bases matching TRBD2. This CDR3 is 15 amino acids long. CDR1 LNHDA and CDR2 SQIVND come from the germline V gene (reference sequence). The ends lost 2 bases at V and 2 bases at J; junction bases unmatched: 3. The CDR3 DNA follows: TGTGCCAGTAGTATAACGAGCGGGGGGGCCTACGAGCAGTACTTC. Its protein is CASSITSGGAYEQYF.

This clonotype has at least ten counts. The rearrangement uses TRBV20-1 and TRBJ1-2, with D uncertain. CDR3 size: 14 residues. The V end lost 5 bases, the J end lost 3 bases, and 16 bases lay between the germline ends. Germline CDR1 and CDR2: DFQATT and SNEGSKA (reference sequence). CDR3 sequence (DNA): TGCAGTGCTCCAAGGACGGCCCCGGACTATGGCTACACCTTC. Translated: CSAPRTAPDYGYTF.

In its sample, this clonotype was seen many times. V is TRBV5-1 and J is TRBJ2-1; D might be TRBD1 (7 bases). Per the germline V gene, CDR1 is SGHRS and CDR2 is YFSETQ. Trimming stripped 3 bases from V and 6 bases from J, with 16 bases between. There are 15 residues in the CDR3. CDR3 sequence: CASSSLNQGGNEQFF. The CDR3 region has the DNA TGCGCCAGCAGCTCCCTAAACCAGGGGGGCAATGAGCAGTTCTTC.

There are many counts of this clonotype. CDR3 sequence (DNA): TGTGCCAGCAACTGGGGAAGACTGGCGCGGAATGAGCAGTTCTTC. It yields the protein CASNWGRLARNEQFF. The rearrangement uses TRBV7-9 and TRBJ2-1; unclear D gene. CDR1 is SEHNR and CDR2 is FQNEAQ in the germline V gene (reference sequence). The CDR3 has 15 amino acids. With 7 bases removed from V and 7 bases from J, the gap between germline ends came to 20 bases. Looking up the rest from reference TRBV7-9 and TRBJ2-1 gives the full variable domain: DTGVSQNPRHKITKRGQNVTFRCDPISEHNRLYWYRQTLGQGPEFLTYFQNEAQLEKSRLLSDRFSAERPKGSFSTLEIQRTEQGDSAMYLCASNWGRLARNEQFFGPGTRLTVL.

The table lists this clonotype with a few counts. The chain uses TRBV19 and TRBJ2-1; D call uncertain. CDR3 length: 18 residues. The V end was cut by 0 bases, the J end by 0 bases, with 15 bases between. The germline gives CDR1 LNHDA, CDR2 SQIVND (reference sequence). CDR3 bases: TGTGCCAGTAGTATAGATCACCGTCCTGCAAGCTCCTACAATGAGCAGTTCTTC. The encoded protein is CASSIDHRPASSYNEQFF.

The chain has TRBV6-1 and TRBJ2-7; 9 nucleotides match TRBD1. Germline CDR1 reads MNHNS; CDR2 reads SASEGT. The CDR3 loop spans 15 amino acids. The V gene end was trimmed by 6 bases and the J gene end by 3 bases; junction bases not matched to a gene: 9. The CDR3 DNA sequence: TGTGCCAGCAGGGGGACAGGGTGGGCCAACTACGAGCAGTACTTC. It encodes CASRGTGWANYEQYF.

This clonotype was seen ten or more times. This chain joins TRBV7-9 and TRBJ2-5, with D uncertain. Per the germline V gene, CDR1 is SEHNR and CDR2 is FQNEAQ (reference sequence). The CDR3 is 12 amino acids. V was trimmed by 5 bases and J by 1 base, leaving 5 bases between them. CDR3 sequence reads: CASSRTQETQYF. The CDR3 DNA reads TGTGCCAGCAGCCGGACCCAAGAGACCCAGTACTTC.

This clonotype turned up a few times. The chain joins TRBV20-1 to TRBJ2-7; TRBD2 matches 7 bases. With V trimmed by 7 bases and J by 0 bases, 6 bases remained unmatched. Germline V CDR1 and CDR2: DFQATT, SNEGSKA (reference sequence). CDR3 length: 13 amino acids. In DNA, the CDR3 is TGCAGTGGCGTGCGGGGGAGCTCCTACGAGCAGTACTTC. Amino acids: CSGVRGSSYEQYF.

This clonotype was seen many times. One end of the junction fails to match germline, which may point to a read error. The CDR3 here is CASSHRDFSTDTQYF. The CDR3 bases are TGTGCCAGCAGCCACAGGGACTTTAGCACAGATACGCAGTATTTT. This sequence joins TRBV5-1 and TRBJ2-3; D could derive from TRBD1 or TRBD2 (6 bases each). This CDR3 has 15 residues. Germline values: CDR1 SGHRS, CDR2 YFSETQ.